These 25 T cell receptor beta chains came from one sample sequenced in a study of tumor and adjacent non-tumor tissue in lung cancer. The library came from three nested PCR rounds adapted from ARM-PCR protocols. TCRdb passed the multiplex PCR reads through MiXCR, listing each CDR3 protein once. The sample lists 90,000 to 100,000 distinct CDR3 sequences, 80% occurring once. RNA was extracted from bulk tissue without any cell sorting. More than 3 cm separated this lung sample from the edge of the tumor. Sequencing was carried out using distant non-tumor lung tissue. The receptors derive from a man aged 55-75 years with small cell lung cancer.

CDR3 in DNA: TGCGCCAGCAGTCAACAGCAGGGGAGTGCTGAAGCTTTCTTT. Protein sequence: CASSQQQGSAEAFF. The chain links TRBV4-1 to TRBJ1-1; possible D gene TRBD1, 6 bases. The CDR3 length is 14 residues. The V gene lost 6 bases and the J gene lost 6 bases, with 17 bases spanning the gap. Germline values: CDR1 MGHRA, CDR2 YSYEKL.

Of note for this clonotype: Being one base from a much bigger clone, this may be a read error. This CDR3 fails to terminate in the conserved phenylalanine or tryptophan, so it likely reflects a read error. This chain joins TRBV10-3 and TRBJ1-2; D is unclear. The CDR3 length is 15 residues. Germline V gene data show CDR1 as ENHRY and CDR2 as SYGVKD. The germline V and J ends were trimmed by 2 bases and 7 bases, with 17 bases remaining between them. This CDR3 is CAISEGAASNGGYTL. CDR3 DNA: TGTGCCATCAGTGAGGGAGCAGCCTCCAACGGTGGCTACACCTTG.

This clonotype has just one count. The conserved closing phenylalanine or tryptophan is absent in this CDR3, likely reflecting a read error. The chain has TRBV5-4 and TRBJ2-7; D not resolved. Trimming removed 0 bases at V and 6 bases at J, with 10 bases between. Germline CDR1 and CDR2: SGHNT and YYREEE (reference sequence). The length of the CDR3 is 13 residues. The CDR3 protein is CASSLVPYGEQYL. CDR3 DNA sequence: TGTGCCAGCAGCTTGGTCCCCTACGGCGAGCAGTACTTA.

Notes on this clonotype: This may arise from a read error, as a much more abundant clone is one base away. Lacking the conserved final phenylalanine or tryptophan, this CDR3 likely reflects a read error. The V and J genes are TRBV20-1 and TRBJ2-1; D gene ambiguous. Between the trimmed V and J ends, which lost 0 bases and 0 bases, there was a span of 12 bases. The length of the CDR3 is 16 residues. The germline gives CDR1 DFQATT, CDR2 SNEGSKA (reference sequence). CDR3 coding DNA: TGCAGTGCTAGAGATGGGGTTTTAAGCTCCTACAATGAGCAGTTCTTA. Amino acid sequence: CSARDGVLSSYNEQFL.

About this clonotype itself: A read error is likely, as this CDR3 ends without the conserved phenylalanine or tryptophan. V is TRBV6-1 and J is TRBJ2-7; 8 nucleotides match TRBD2. Germline-derived CDR1 and CDR2 are MNHNS and SASEGT. The CDR3 loop spans 18 amino acids. The CDR3 bases are TGTGCCAGCAGTTGCGGGCTCAGGGCGGGACTAGTATCCTACGACCAGTACTTA. It codes for CASSCGLRAGLVSYDQYL.

The table lists this clonotype with many counts. This chain joins TRBV20-1 and TRBJ1-2, with 10 bases fitting TRBD1. The CDR3 is 16 residues long. The V gene end was trimmed by 3 bases and the J gene end by 4 bases; junction bases not matched to a gene: 11. CDR1 DFQATT and CDR2 SNEGSKA come from the germline V gene (reference sequence). CDR3 in DNA: TGCAGTGCTAGTGGGACAGGGGCATACTCTGGCTATGGCTACACCTTC. This gives the protein CSASGTGAYSGYGYTF.

With regard to this clonotype: The CDR3 ends on some other residue instead of the conserved phenylalanine or tryptophan, so this is likely a read error. The chain uses TRBV5-5 and TRBJ2-7; D possibly matches TRBD1 or TRBD2 (5 bases each). CDR1 SGHKS and CDR2 YYEKEE come from the germline V gene (reference sequence). This CDR3 is built from 12 residues. The CDR3, as DNA: TGTGCCATCAGCCACGAAGGGACCGAGCAGTACATC. The encoded protein is CAISHEGTEQYI.

The chain employs TRBV5-5 and TRBJ2-1, with D tentatively TRBD2 (5 bases). The germline V and J ends were trimmed by 0 bases and 4 bases, with 11 bases remaining between them. The CDR3 is made up of 15 amino acids. CDR1 is SGHKS, CDR2 YYEKEE, per germline (reference sequence). The CDR3 coding sequence is TGTGCCAGCAGCTTGGGACTATTGGTATACAATGAGCAGTTCTTC. This translates into CASSLGLLVYNEQFF.

For this clonotype: A junction boundary mismatches the germline segment, possibly from a read error. V is TRBV4-2 and J is TRBJ2-2; D unclear. The CDR3 length is 16 residues. Germline V lookup: CDR1 LGHNA, CDR2 YNFKEQ. The DNA for the CDR3 is TGTGCCAGCAGTCAAGATCTTAGGTCGAACATCGGGGAGCTGTTTTTT. Its protein product is CASSQDLRSNIGELFF.

A word on this clonotype: At one end, the junction sequence differs from germline, possibly due to a read error. The chain carries TRBV6-2 or TRBV6-3 and TRBJ2-3; D is perhaps TRBD1 (6 bases). Germline lookup yields CDR1 MNHEY and CDR2 SVGEGT. The CDR3 contains 17 residues. CDR3 amino acids: CTSSYLLSDRAADTQYF. In nucleotides, the CDR3 is TGTACCAGCAGTTACCTCTTATCGGACAGAGCGGCAGATACGCAGTATTTT.

This clonotype appeared a few times. An end of the junction differs from the germline gene, which may be a read error. The V gene is TRBV12-3 or TRBV12-4, the J gene TRBJ2-5, with 8 nucleotides matching TRBD1. The CDR3 has 14 amino acids. The CDR3 loop is CVSSLMDREVTQYF. The CDR3 DNA sequence: TGCGTCAGCAGTTTAATGGACAGGGAAGTGACCCAGTACTTC.

Ten or more counts support this clonotype. A much larger clone differs from this one at a single base, so this may be a read error. The chain uses TRBV29-1 and TRBJ2-1; maybe TRBD2 (6 bases). V was cut by 1 base and J by 0 bases, with 13 bases left in between. This CDR3 has 16 amino acids. The germline V gene encodes CDR1 SQVTM and CDR2 ANQGSEA. The CDR3 protein is CSVEAGGVISYNEQFF. The CDR3 bases are TGCAGCGTTGAAGCTGGCGGGGTAATCTCCTACAATGAGCAGTTCTTC.

Points on this clonotype: One base away lies a much larger clone, so this may be a sequencing read error. The chain employs TRBV30 and TRBJ2-1; TRBD2 is a possible D gene (6 bases). This CDR3 has 13 amino acids. The V and J ends lost 7 bases and 5 bases respectively, with 15 bases between them. The germline V gene encodes CDR1 GTSNPN and CDR2 SVGIG (reference sequence). The CDR3 region is CASKQEGNNEQFF. For the CDR3, the DNA is TGTGCCTCTAAGCAGGAGGGCAACAATGAGCAGTTCTTC. The variable domain in full, with the rest retrieved from reference TRBV30 and TRBJ2-1, is SQTIHQWPATLVQPVGSPLSLECTVEGTSNPNLYWYRQAAGRGLQLLFYSVGIGQISSEVPQNLSASRPQDRQFILSSKKLLLSDSGFYLCASKQEGNNEQFFGPGTRLTVL.

Worth noting for this clonotype: The germline gene is not matched at one end of the junction; a read error may be the cause. This chain joins TRBV29-1 and TRBJ2-1; TRBD2 is a possible D gene (6 bases). The length of the CDR3 is 13 residues. CDR1 and CDR2 from the germline V gene are SQVTM and ANQGSEA. CDR3 amino acids: CSLEVWGDCEQFF. CDR3 nucleotides: TGCAGCCTTGAGGTGTGGGGGGATTGTGAGCAGTTCTTC.

In its sample, this clonotype was seen a few times. V and J are TRBV12-3 or TRBV12-4 and TRBJ2-1; 8 bases fit TRBD2. The CDR3 has 15 amino acids. Trimming cost V 5 bases and J 2 bases; bases outside gene matches: 5. CDR3 in DNA: TGTGCCAGCAGTGAAGCGGGAGTCACCTACAATGAGCAGTTCTTC. It yields the protein CASSEAGVTYNEQFF.

This clonotype has a count of ten or more. This chain uses TRBV5-4 with TRBJ1-4; a weak D match, TRBD1 (6 bases). Germline CDR1 is SGHNT and CDR2 is YYREEE (reference sequence). V was shortened by 3 bases and J by 7 bases, with 19 bases between the two germline ends. The CDR3 is 16 amino acids. The CDR3 reads CASSSGSTTGSEKLFF. The CDR3 DNA is TGTGCCAGCAGCTCCGGGTCTACTACAGGGAGTGAAAAACTGTTTTTT.

This clonotype was recorded only once. One end of the junction does not line up with germline, which may come from a read error. This chain links TRBV5-4 with TRBJ2-3; 7 bases match TRBD2. Germline V CDR1 and CDR2: SGHNT, YYREEE (reference sequence). This CDR3 comprises 14 residues. The CDR3, as DNA: TGTACCAGCAGCTTGGGCGGGAGCACAGATATGCAGTATTTT. It yields the protein CTSSLGGSTDMQYF.

Turning to this clonotype: At one end, the junction sequence differs from germline, possibly due to a read error. The chain uses TRBV12-3 or TRBV12-4 and TRBJ2-7, with no clear D. This CDR3 has 15 residues. The CDR3 DNA sequence: TGTGCCAGCAGCCGTCTCGGGCAGGACCCCTACGTGCAGTACTTC. It translates to CASSRLGQDPYVQYF.

Worth noting for this clonotype: This CDR3 is missing its conserved last phenylalanine or tryptophan, likely due to a read error. The chain combines TRBV5-5 with TRBJ2-3; maybe TRBD1 (5 bases). Germline values: CDR1 SGHKS, CDR2 YYEKEE (reference sequence). V lost 6 bases to trimming and J lost 3 bases, with 17 bases between them. The CDR3 loop spans 15 amino acids. CDR3 in amino acids: CASTHGRAGTDTQYL. In nucleotides, the CDR3 is TGTGCCAGCACCCATGGCAGGGCAGGTACAGATACGCAGTATCTT.

As for this clonotype: The germline gene is not matched at one end of the junction; a read error may be the cause. The CDR3 sequence is CASSYSNVRANFLTF. The CDR3 bases are TGTGCCAGCAGTTACTCGAATGTCCGGGCCAACTTCCTGACTTTC. This chain connects TRBV6-5 to TRBJ2-6, with unresolved D. This CDR3 contains 15 residues. CDR1 is MNHEY and CDR2 is SVGAGI in the germline V gene.

Of note for this clonotype: At one of its ends the junction is not consistent with the germline gene, which may arise from a read error. DNA of the CDR3: TGTGCCAACAGCATACGGGACGGGGGGATTCTCGAAGCTTTCTTT. It is translated as CANSIRDGGILEAFF. The V gene is TRBV7-9, the J gene TRBJ1-1; tentatively, D is TRBD1 (5 bases). Germline CDR1 is SEHNR and CDR2 is FQNEAQ (reference sequence). This CDR3 has 15 residues.

Turning to this clonotype: Without the conserved terminal phenylalanine or tryptophan, this CDR3 likely stems from a read error. The DNA is omitted, as the CDR3 cannot be located on it reliably, and the CDR3 follows TCRdb's listing. The V gene is TRBV5-5, the J gene TRBJ2-4; no DNA check was done on the table's D call, TRBD2. Germline V CDR1 and CDR2: SGHKS, YYEKEE (reference sequence). The CDR3 extends over 11 residues, inclusive of both ends. Here the CDR3 reads CAISLLAGEYL.

At least ten counts were recorded for this clonotype. The rearrangement uses TRBV7-9 and TRBJ1-1; D might be TRBD1 (6 bases). Germline loops: CDR1 SEHNR, CDR2 FQNEAQ (reference sequence). This CDR3 has 14 amino acids. Trimming removed 6 bases from V and 1 base from J, with 12 bases in between. CDR3 bases: TGTGCCAGCAGGCCGACAGGATGGAACACTGAAGCTTTCTTT. Its protein product is CASRPTGWNTEAFF.

Remarks on this clonotype: This likely comes from a read error, as the CDR3 has no conserved phenylalanine or tryptophan at its end. This sequence joins TRBV11-3 and TRBJ2-1; possibly TRBD1 for D (5 bases). Trimming stripped 1 base from V and 8 bases from J, with 6 bases between. From germline, CDR1 is SGHNT and CDR2 YENEEA. The CDR3 is 12 amino acids. The CDR3 loop is CASSLGTYEQFL. The CDR3 DNA sequence: TGTGCCAGCAGCTTAGGGACATATGAGCAGTTCCTT.

The gene calls are TRBV20-1 and TRBJ1-5; the match to TRBD1 covers 8 bases. Germline CDR1 DFQATT, CDR2 SNEGSKA (reference sequence). The length of the CDR3 is 19 residues. The ends lost 0 bases at V and 7 bases at J; junction bases unmatched: 20. The CDR3 nucleotides are TGCAGTGCTAGAGATTGGGCCCCCGGACAGGGCGGAACGCAGCAGCCCCAGCATTTT. This codes for CSARDWAPGQGGTQQPQHF.